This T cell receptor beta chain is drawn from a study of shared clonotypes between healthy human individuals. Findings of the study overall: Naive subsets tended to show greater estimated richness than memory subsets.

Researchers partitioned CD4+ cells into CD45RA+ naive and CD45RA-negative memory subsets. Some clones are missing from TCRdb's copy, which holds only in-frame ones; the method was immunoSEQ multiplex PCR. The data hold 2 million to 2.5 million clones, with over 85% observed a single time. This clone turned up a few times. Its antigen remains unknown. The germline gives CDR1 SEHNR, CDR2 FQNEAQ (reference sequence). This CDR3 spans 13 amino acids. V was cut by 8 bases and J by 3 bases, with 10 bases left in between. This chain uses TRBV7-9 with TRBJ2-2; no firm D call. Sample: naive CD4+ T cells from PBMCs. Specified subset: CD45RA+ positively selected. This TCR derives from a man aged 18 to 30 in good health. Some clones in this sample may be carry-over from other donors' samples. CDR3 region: CASVQWDTGELFF. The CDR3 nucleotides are TGTGCCAGCGTCCAGTGGGACACCGGGGAGCTGTTTTTT. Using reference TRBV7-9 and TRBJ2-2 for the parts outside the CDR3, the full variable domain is DTGVSQNPRHKITKRGQNVTFRCDPISEHNRLYWYRQTLGQGPEFLTYFQNEAQLEKSRLLSDRFSAERPKGSFSTLEIQRTEQGDSAMYLCASVQWDTGELFFGEGSRLTVL.